This T cell receptor (beta chain) was identified during a study of blood T cells in healthy people across ages. Roughly 9.5 milliliters of peripheral blood were drawn from each donor into EDTA-treated tubes. PCR was performed a second time for about 7 to 11 cycles using a sample-barcoded 5' primer and a J-beta primer mix. TCRdb fed the 5' RACE reads into MiXCR, producing one record per CDR3 protein. The data show about 650,000 distinct CDR3 sequences, around 50% seen once. This clonotype showed up many times. Germline assignment: CDR1 SGHTA and CDR2 FQGNSA. The CDR3 is made up of 15 amino acids. V lost 7 bases, J lost 8 bases, and 7 bases stayed unmatched.

The chain joins TRBV7-2 to TRBJ2-2, with 13 nucleotides matching TRBD2. Sequencing was performed on blood. The receptor was isolated from a woman of 80 years or more in good health. In nucleotides, the CDR3 is TGTGCCAGCACCTCTACGGGACTAGCGGGAGGGGAGCTGTTTTTT. Its translation is CASTSTGLAGGELFF.